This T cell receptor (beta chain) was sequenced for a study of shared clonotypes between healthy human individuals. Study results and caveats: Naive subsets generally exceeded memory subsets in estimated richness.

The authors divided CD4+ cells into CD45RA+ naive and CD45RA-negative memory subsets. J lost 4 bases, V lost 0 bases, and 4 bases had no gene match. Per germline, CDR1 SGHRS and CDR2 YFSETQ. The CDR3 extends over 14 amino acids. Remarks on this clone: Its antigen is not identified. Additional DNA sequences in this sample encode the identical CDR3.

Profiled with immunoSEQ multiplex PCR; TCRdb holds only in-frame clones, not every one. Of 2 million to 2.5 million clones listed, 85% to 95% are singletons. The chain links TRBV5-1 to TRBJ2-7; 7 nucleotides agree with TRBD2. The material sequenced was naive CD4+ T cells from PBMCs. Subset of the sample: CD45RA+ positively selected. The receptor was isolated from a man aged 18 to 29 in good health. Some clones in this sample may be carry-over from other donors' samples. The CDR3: CASSLAAGGYEQYF. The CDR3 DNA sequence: TGCGCCAGCAGCTTGGCCGCCGGGGGGTACGAGCAGTACTTC. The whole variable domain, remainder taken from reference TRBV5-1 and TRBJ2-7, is KAGVTQTPRYLIKTRGQQVTLSCSPISGHRSVSWYQQTPGQGLQFLFEYFSETQRNKGNFPGRFSGRQFSNSRSEMNVSTLELGDSALYLCASSLAAGGYEQYFGPGTRLTVT.